This T cell receptor beta chain was documented in a study of shared clonotypes between healthy human individuals. A few counts support this clone. The study ran the assay at deep level. Sequencing of unsorted PBMC DNA was carried out using ten immunoSEQ deep assay plates. Generated by immunoSEQ multiplex PCR, the TCRdb table keeps only in-frame clones and is missing some. The table has approximately 500,000 clones, 81% seen once. This clonotype was sampled from a woman aged 40 to 50 in good health. Some clones in this sample may be carry-over from other donors' samples. Sequenced input: PBMCs.

Here the CDR3 reads CASSFGLAGGGDNEQFF. CDR3 DNA: TGCGCCAGCAGCTTCGGACTAGCGGGAGGAGGTGACAATGAGCAGTTCTTC. The chain recombines TRBV5-1 with TRBJ2-1, with 14 nucleotides matching TRBD2. V was pared by 2 bases and J by 5 bases, with 6 bases of the junction left unmatched. The CDR3 runs 17 residues. Germline V CDR1 and CDR2: SGHRS, YFSETQ.